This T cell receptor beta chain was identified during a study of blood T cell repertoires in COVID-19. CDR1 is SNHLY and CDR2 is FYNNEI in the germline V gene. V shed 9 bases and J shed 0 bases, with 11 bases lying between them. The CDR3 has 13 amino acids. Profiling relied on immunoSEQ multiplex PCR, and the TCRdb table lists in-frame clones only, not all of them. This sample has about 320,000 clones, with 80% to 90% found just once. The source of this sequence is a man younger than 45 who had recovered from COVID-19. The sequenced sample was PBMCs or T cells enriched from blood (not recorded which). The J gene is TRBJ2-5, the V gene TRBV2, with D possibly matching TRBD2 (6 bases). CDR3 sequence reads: CASVTSYQETQYF. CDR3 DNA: TGTGCCAGTGTAACTAGCTACCAAGAGACCCAGTACTTC.